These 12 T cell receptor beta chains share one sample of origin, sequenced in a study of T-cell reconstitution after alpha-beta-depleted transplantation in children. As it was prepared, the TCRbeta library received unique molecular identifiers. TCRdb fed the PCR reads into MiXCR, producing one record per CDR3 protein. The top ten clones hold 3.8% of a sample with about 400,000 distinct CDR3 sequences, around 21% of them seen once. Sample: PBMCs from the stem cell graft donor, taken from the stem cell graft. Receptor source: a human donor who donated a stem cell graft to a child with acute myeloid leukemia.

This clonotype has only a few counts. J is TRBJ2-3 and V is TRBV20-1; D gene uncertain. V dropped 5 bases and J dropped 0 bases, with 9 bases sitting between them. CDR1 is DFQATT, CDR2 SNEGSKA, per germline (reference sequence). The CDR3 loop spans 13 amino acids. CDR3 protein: CSAPPLSTDTQYF. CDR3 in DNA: TGCAGTGCTCCTCCACTGAGCACAGATACGCAGTATTTT.

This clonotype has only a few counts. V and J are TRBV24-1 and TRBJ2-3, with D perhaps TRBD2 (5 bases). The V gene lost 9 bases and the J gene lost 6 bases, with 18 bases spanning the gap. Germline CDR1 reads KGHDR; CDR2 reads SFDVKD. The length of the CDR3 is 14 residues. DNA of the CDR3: TGTGCCACCTCCGAGGGAAAGGAGCCGGATACGCAGTATTTT. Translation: CATSEGKEPDTQYF.

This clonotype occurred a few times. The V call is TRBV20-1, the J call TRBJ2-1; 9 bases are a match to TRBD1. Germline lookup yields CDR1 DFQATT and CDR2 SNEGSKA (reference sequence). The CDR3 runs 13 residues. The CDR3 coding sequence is TGCAGCATTCGGGACAGGGCTTACAATGAGCAGTTCTTC. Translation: CSIRDRAYNEQFF.

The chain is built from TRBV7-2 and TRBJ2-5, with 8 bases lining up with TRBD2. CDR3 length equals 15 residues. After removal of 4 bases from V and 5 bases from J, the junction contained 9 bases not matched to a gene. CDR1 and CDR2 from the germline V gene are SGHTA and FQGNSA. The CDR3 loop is CASSYQNGGVETQYF. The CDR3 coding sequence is TGTGCCAGCAGCTACCAAAACGGGGGGGTTGAGACCCAGTACTTC.

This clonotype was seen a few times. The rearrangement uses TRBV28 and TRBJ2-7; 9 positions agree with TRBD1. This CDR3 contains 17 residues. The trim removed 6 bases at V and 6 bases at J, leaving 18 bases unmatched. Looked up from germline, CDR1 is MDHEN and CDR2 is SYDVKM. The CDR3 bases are TGTGCCAGCAGGGAGGCAGGAGACAGGGGGTCGGCGGTCGAGCAGTACTTC. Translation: CASREAGDRGSAVEQYF. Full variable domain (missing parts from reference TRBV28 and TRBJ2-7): DVKVTQSSRYLVKRTGEKVFLECVQDMDHENMFWYRQDPGLGLRLIYFSYDVKMKEKGDIPEGYSVSREKKERFSLILESASTNQTSMYLCASREAGDRGSAVEQYFGPGTRLTVT.

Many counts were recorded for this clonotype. CDR3 nucleotide sequence: TGCGCCAGCAGCCATGGCGAAGGGAGGAACACCATATATTTT. It translates to CASSHGEGRNTIYF. The rearrangement uses TRBV4-3 and TRBJ1-3; no reliable D call. The CDR3 runs to 14 residues. Germline-derived CDR1 and CDR2 are LGHNA and YSLEER. V gave up 3 bases and J gave up 7 bases, with 13 bases separating them.

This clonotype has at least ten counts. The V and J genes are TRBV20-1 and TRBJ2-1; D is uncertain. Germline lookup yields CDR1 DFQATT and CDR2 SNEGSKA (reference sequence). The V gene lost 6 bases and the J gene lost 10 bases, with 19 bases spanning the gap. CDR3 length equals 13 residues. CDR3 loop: CSARSPPHWEQFF. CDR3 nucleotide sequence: TGCAGTGCCCGTAGTCCTCCCCATTGGGAGCAGTTCTTC.

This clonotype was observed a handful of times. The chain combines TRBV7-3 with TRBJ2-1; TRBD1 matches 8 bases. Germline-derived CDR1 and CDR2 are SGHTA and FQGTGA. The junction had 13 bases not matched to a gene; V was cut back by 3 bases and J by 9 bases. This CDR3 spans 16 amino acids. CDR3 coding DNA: TGTGCCAGCAGCTTCTCGGGACAGGCGGTTTTGGGTGAGCAGTTCTTC. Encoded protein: CASSFSGQAVLGEQFF. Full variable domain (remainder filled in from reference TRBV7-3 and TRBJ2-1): GAGVSQTPSNKVTEKGKYVELRCDPISGHTALYWYRQSLGQGPEFLIYFQGTGAADDSGLPNDRFFAVRPEGSVSTLKIQRTERGDSAVYLCASSFSGQAVLGEQFFGPGTRLTVL.

The chain's CDR3 is CASSRPEDRVKFF. The CDR3 DNA reads as TGTGCCAGCAGCCGACCCGAGGACAGGGTTAAGTTCTTC. The chain is built from TRBV12-3 or TRBV12-4 and TRBJ2-1; TRBD1 agrees at 8 bases. V dropped 6 bases and J dropped 14; count of bases not matched to a gene: 12. This CDR3 is 13 amino acids long.

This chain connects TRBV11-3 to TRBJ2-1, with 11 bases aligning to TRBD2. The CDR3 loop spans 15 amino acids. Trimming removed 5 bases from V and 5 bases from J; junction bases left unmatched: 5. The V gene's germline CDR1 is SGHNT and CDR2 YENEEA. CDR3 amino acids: CASSPGLAVNNEQFF. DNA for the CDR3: TGTGCCAGCAGCCCGGGACTAGCGGTAAACAATGAGCAGTTCTTC.

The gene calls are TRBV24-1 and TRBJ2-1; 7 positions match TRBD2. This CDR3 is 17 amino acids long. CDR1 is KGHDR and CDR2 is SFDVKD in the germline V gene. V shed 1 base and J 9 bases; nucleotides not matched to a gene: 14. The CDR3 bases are TGTGCCACCAGTGATTTTGGGACGGGCGGGAGCATAAGTGAGCAGTTCTTC. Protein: CATSDFGTGGSISEQFF.

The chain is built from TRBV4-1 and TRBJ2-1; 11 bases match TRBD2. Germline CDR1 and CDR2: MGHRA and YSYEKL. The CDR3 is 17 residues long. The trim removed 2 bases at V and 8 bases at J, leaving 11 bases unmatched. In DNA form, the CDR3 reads TGCGCCAGCAGCCAAAAGGGGAGTAGCGGGAGGGCGCATGAGCAGTTCTTC. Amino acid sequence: CASSQKGSSGRAHEQFF.